This TCR beta chain appears in the sequencing data of a study of T-cell reconstitution after alpha-beta-depleted transplantation in children. Study-level findings and limits: Reportedly, alpha-beta T cells present about two months post-transplant originated from several hundred expanded clones of graft origin. After one year, T-cell counts and TCRbeta diversity mostly came from new T cells.

Library preparation (for TCRbeta) was performed with unique molecular identifiers. TCRdb passed the PCR reads through MiXCR, listing each CDR3 protein once. The sample holds some 200,000 distinct CDR3 sequences, roughly 6.5% seen once. The CDR3 loop spans 15 amino acids. Trimming took 3 bases from V and 2 from J, leaving 11 bases between them. Many counts were recorded for this clonotype. Antigen unknown. This sample comprised PBMCs, obtained before TCRalphabeta/CD19-depleted stem cell transplant. This clonotype was sampled from a girl less than two years old with combined immunodeficiency, due to receive a stem cell transplant. The chain recombines TRBV12-3 or TRBV12-4 with TRBJ2-1; unclear D gene. The chain's CDR3 is CASSLVILTYNEQFF. CDR3 DNA: TGTGCCAGCAGTTTGGTGATACTGACCTACAATGAGCAGTTCTTC.